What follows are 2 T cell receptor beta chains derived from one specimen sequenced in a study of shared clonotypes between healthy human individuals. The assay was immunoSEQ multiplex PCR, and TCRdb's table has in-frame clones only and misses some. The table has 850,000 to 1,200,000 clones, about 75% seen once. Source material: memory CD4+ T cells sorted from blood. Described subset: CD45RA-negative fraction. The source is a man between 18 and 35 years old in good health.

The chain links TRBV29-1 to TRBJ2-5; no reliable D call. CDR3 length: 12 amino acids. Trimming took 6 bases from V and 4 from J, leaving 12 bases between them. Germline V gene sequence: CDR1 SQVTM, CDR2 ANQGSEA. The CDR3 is CSVLTGRETQYF. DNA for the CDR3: TGCAGCGTCCTTACCGGGCGAGAGACCCAGTACTTC.

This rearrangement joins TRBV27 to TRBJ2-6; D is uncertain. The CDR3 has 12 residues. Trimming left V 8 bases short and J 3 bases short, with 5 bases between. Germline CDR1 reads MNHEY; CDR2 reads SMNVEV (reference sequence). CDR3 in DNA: TGTGCCAGCCCTAATGGGGCCAACGTCCTGACTTTC. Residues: CASPNGANVLTF.